This T cell receptor (beta chain) stems from a study of CD4 T cells in relation to SARS-CoV-2 and coronaviruses. Worth noting for this clone: Its target is not known.

Germline CDR1 is LNHDA and CDR2 is SQIVND (reference sequence). V gave up 5 bases and J gave up 3 bases; unmatched junction bases: 4. The length of the CDR3 is 14 residues. The unexposed donors gave CD4+ T cells in about 2011-2019, prior to COVID-19. After around nine days of culture, CD4+ T cells were isolated. Here immunoSEQ multiplex PCR was the method, and the copy in TCRdb shows in-frame clones only, minus some. This sample yields about 26,000 clones, of which more than 75% are seen a single time; less than 11% belongs to the top ten. This chain links TRBV19 with TRBJ2-3; TRBD1 matches 8 bases. The TCR was taken from a human donor in good health. Specimen: CD4+ T cells from PBMCs, cultured in vitro. As DNA, the CDR3 is TGTGCCAGTAGTCCCGGGACAGGAACAGATACGCAGTATTTT. It yields the protein CASSPGTGTDTQYF.